This T cell receptor (beta chain) was recovered during a study of OX40 agonist ivuxolimab in advanced cancers. In the study overall: A mean age of around 66 years, range roughly 20 to 85, was recorded, and approximately 85% were male.

General observations from the study: CD8+ T cells averaged more expanded clones than CD4+.

The CDR3 covers 13 residues. V was pared by 2 bases and J by 3 bases, with 6 bases between. The germline V gene encodes CDR1 MNHEY and CDR2 SMNVEV (reference sequence). Data came from immunoSEQ multiplex PCR; TCRdb stores just in-frame clones and leaves some out. Seen here are 28,000 or so clones, approximately 90% observed once, and the top ten hold 38%. This clone has only a few counts. The target antigen is unknown. The receptor's source is an adult with an advanced solid tumor such as melanoma, head and neck, liver or kidney cancer. V is TRBV27 and J is TRBJ2-3; D is uncertain. The sequencing used CD4+ or CD8+ T cells sorted from blood, collected in a trial of the OX40 agonist ivuxolimab. CDR3: CASSLKETDTQYF. The CDR3 coding sequence is TGTGCCAGCAGTTTAAAGGAGACAGATACGCAGTATTTT.